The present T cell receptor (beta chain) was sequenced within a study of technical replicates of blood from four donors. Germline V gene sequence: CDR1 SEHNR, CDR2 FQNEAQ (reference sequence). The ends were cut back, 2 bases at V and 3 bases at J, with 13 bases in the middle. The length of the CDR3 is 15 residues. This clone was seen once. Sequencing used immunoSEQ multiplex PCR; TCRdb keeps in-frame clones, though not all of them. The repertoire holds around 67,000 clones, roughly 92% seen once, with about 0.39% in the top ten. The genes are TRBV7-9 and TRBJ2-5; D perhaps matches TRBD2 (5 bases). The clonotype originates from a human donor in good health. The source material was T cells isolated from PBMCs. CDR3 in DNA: TGTGCCAGCAGCTTACCGGGAATTATGGAAGAGACCCAGTACTTC. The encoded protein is CASSLPGIMEETQYF.